This is a list of T cell receptor beta chains from one sample in a study of blood T cell repertoires in COVID-19. Here immunoSEQ multiplex PCR was the method, and the copy in TCRdb shows in-frame clones only, minus some. The table shows around 61,000 clones, with approximately 92% occurring only once. Sequencing was performed on peripheral blood. The receptors were sampled from a woman aged 55-70 years with COVID-19, enrolled during active disease. CDR3s include the opening cysteine and the closing phenylalanine or tryptophan. D genes are given only for firm matches. Where a row states a size, it is once, few, many or the class of an expanded clone; other rows omit it.

D,J,size,V,CDR3,DNA
TRBD1,TRBJ2-2,-,TRBV16,CASSRGQGFAGELFF,TGTGCCAGCAGCCGGGGACAGGGCTTCGCCGGGGAGCTGTTTTTT
TRBD2,TRBJ2-5,-,TRBV5-1,CASAGLAGVQETQYF,TGCGCCAGCGCGGGACTAGCGGGAGTCCAAGAGACCCAGTACTTC
-,TRBJ1-2,-,TRBV12-3/TRBV12-4,CASSLGQDYGYTF,TGTGCCAGCAGTTTAGGGCAGGACTATGGCTACACCTTC
TRBD2,TRBJ2-3,-,TRBV6-2/TRBV6-3,CASSYDPLAGADTQYF,TGTGCCAGCAGTTACGATCCACTAGCGGGAGCGGATACGCAGTATTTT
TRBD1,TRBJ1-2,-,TRBV19,CASTPTGGEGYTF,TGTGCCAGTACTCCTACAGGGGGCGAGGGCTACACCTTC
-,TRBJ1-2,-,TRBV20-1,CSASGAGYGYTF,TGCAGTGCAAGTGGGGCGGGCTATGGCTACACCTTC
TRBD1,TRBJ1-2,-,TRBV7-9,CASSSGQNYGYTF,TGTGCCAGCAGCTCGGGACAGAACTATGGCTACACCTTC
-,TRBJ2-7,-,TRBV5-4,CASSLGGDMHYEQYF,TGTGCCAGCAGCTTGGGGGGGGATATGCACTACGAGCAGTACTTC
-,TRBJ2-7,-,TRBV7-2,CASSLAITLGTTAYEQYF,TGTGCCAGCAGCTTAGCCATTACCTTGGGCACAACCGCCTACGAGCAGTACTTC
-,TRBJ1-1,-,TRBV6-5,CASRAGGDDEAFF,TGTGCCAGCAGGGCGGGGGGGGATGATGAAGCTTTCTTT
-,TRBJ2-2,-,TRBV11-3,CASSLATGNTGELFF,TGTGCCAGCAGCTTAGCGACAGGGAACACCGGGGAGCTGTTTTTT
-,TRBJ2-7,-,TRBV4-3,CASSQDRAYEQYF,TGCGCCAGCAGCCAAGACAGGGCCTACGAGCAGTACTTC
-,TRBJ2-2,-,TRBV5-6,CASNRWAGELFF,TGTGCCAGCAACAGGTGGGCCGGGGAGCTGTTTTTT
TRBD2,TRBJ2-1,-,TRBV6-1,CASSEFPSSGRARNEQFF,TGTGCCAGCAGTGAATTTCCCTCTAGCGGGAGGGCCAGGAATGAGCAGTTCTTC
-,TRBJ1-1,-,TRBV30,CAWRDPGGADEAFF,TGTGCCTGGAGGGACCCGGGGGGGGCAGATGAAGCTTTCTTT
-,TRBJ1-2,-,TRBV25-1,CASSLQGYGYTF,TGTGCCAGCAGTTTACAGGGTTATGGCTACACCTTC
-,TRBJ2-3,-,TRBV10-3,CATHSTDTQYF,TGTGCCACCCATAGCACAGATACGCAGTATTTT
-,TRBJ2-1,-,TRBV5-1,CASSEQGGDEQFF,TGCGCCAGCAGCGAACAGGGTGGTGATGAGCAGTTCTTC
TRBD1,TRBJ2-3,-,TRBV5-5,CASSLGQPRSTDTQYF,TGTGCCAGCAGCCTGGGACAGCCGAGGAGCACAGATACGCAGTATTTT
TRBD1,TRBJ2-5,once,TRBV7-9,CASSNWTGGSQETQYF,TGTGCCAGCAGCAACTGGACAGGGGGCTCACAAGAGACCCAGTACTTC
TRBD1,TRBJ1-1,-,TRBV29-1,CSAPTGRQAFF,TGCAGCGCCCCGACAGGGCGGCAAGCTTTCTTT
-,TRBJ1-5,-,TRBV30,CAWKQGGWENQPQHF,TGTGCCTGGAAACAGGGAGGGTGGGAAAATCAGCCCCAGCATTTT
TRBD2,TRBJ2-1,-,TRBV28,CASIAAGGNEQFF,TGTGCCAGCATCGCAGCGGGAGGCAATGAGCAGTTCTTC
-,TRBJ2-1,once,TRBV5-8,CATLTGNEQFF,TGTGCCACCCTTACGGGGAATGAGCAGTTCTTC
TRBD1,TRBJ1-2,once,TRBV15,CATSRAGTDYGYTF,TGTGCCACCAGCAGAGCCGGGACAGACTATGGCTACACCTTC
TRBD2,TRBJ2-3,-,TRBV9,CASSLLAGRTDTQYF,TGTGCCAGCAGCCTTCTAGCGGGCCGCACAGATACGCAGTATTTT
-,TRBJ1-6,-,TRBV7-8,CASSSTSGDYSPLHF,TGTGCCAGCAGCTCGACCTCAGGGGATTATTCACCCCTCCACTTT
TRBD1,TRBJ1-5,-,TRBV6-2/TRBV6-3,CASSRRGNQPQHF,TGTGCCAGCAGTCGCAGGGGGAATCAGCCCCAGCATTTT
TRBD1,TRBJ2-7,-,TRBV5-1,CASSFTGEFYEQYF,TGCGCCAGCAGCTTTACAGGGGAATTCTACGAGCAGTACTTC
-,TRBJ1-2,few,TRBV4-1,CASSQDGLGYTF,TGCGCCAGCAGCCAAGATGGCCTTGGCTACACCTTC
-,TRBJ2-5,-,TRBV12-3/TRBV12-4,CASSPLRRATQYF,TGTGCCAGCAGTCCCTTGAGGAGGGCGACCCAGTACTTC
-,TRBJ1-5,once,TRBV6-5,CASSYSSRVDQPQHF,TGTGCCAGCAGTTACTCATCCAGGGTAGATCAGCCCCAGCATTTT
-,TRBJ1-1,-,TRBV6-2/TRBV6-3,CASSSWGTPNTEAFF,TGTGCCAGCAGTTCCTGGGGGACACCGAACACTGAAGCTTTCTTT
-,TRBJ1-5,-,TRBV30,CAWSGDGNQPQHF,TGTGCCTGGAGTGGAGATGGCAATCAGCCCCAGCATTTT
-,TRBJ1-1,-,TRBV6-2/TRBV6-3,CASSPTLDAGAAFF,TGTGCCAGCAGCCCGACTTTGGACGCGGGGGCAGCTTTCTTT
-,TRBJ2-5,-,TRBV9,CASSVGASAQETQYF,TGTGCCAGCAGCGTAGGGGCTAGCGCCCAAGAGACCCAGTACTTC
-,TRBJ1-1,few,TRBV6-5,CASSKQLDTEAFF,TGTGCCAGCAGTAAACAATTGGACACTGAAGCTTTCTTT